This is a list of T cell receptor beta chains from one sample in a study of Ad26.COV2.S vaccination and SARS-CoV-2 variants. TCRdb's table, derived via immunoSEQ multiplex PCR, lists solely in-frame clones and lacks some. The table lists approximately 420,000 clones, approximately 90% of them singletons. The material was peripheral blood, obtained in a trial of Ad26.COV2.S vaccine versus placebo. The origin of the receptors is a person aged 18 to 65 who received the Ad26.COV2.S COVID-19 vaccine or a placebo. Each CDR3 is given with its conserved first and last residue. Each record gives: clone size, J gene, D gene, V gene, CDR3 length, CDR3 DNA, CDR3 protein. The D gene is left open where the match is weak. Size values are once, few and many counts, or a class for expanded clones, and some rows have none.

NA,TRBJ2-5,NA,TRBV5-5,17,TGTGCCAGCAGCCCCCCCACTGGACTGCTTGGGGATTTAACCCAGTACTTC,CASSPPTGLLGDLTQYF
few,TRBJ2-7,TRBD1,TRBV27,14,TGTGCCAGCAGCACCGGGACAGCCCTTTACGAGCAGTACTTC,CASSTGTALYEQYF
NA,TRBJ1-2,TRBD1,TRBV11-2,13,TGTGCCAGCAGCTTAGCAGGGGGGCATGGCTACACCTTC,CASSLAGGHGYTF
NA,TRBJ2-5,TRBD2,TRBV9,16,TGTGCCAGCAGCGTAGCCTCTAGCGGGGGGTTGGAGACCCAGTACTTC,CASSVASSGGLETQYF
NA,TRBJ2-2,TRBD2,TRBV19,16,TGTGCCAGTAGTACGCATAGCGGGGCAAACACCGGGGAGCTGTTTTTT,CASSTHSGANTGELFF
NA,TRBJ1-4,NA,TRBV4-3,15,TGCGCCAGCAGCCACTCCGGGGGAACTAATGAAAAACTGTTTTTT,CASSHSGGTNEKLFF
NA,TRBJ2-1,TRBD2,TRBV9,16,TGTGCCAGCAGCCCCCAGGGGGGCGGGGGGGCCAATGAGCAGTTCTTC,CASSPQGGGGANEQFF
NA,TRBJ1-1,NA,TRBV6-4,13,TGTGCCAGCAGTCAGGGGAGGAACACTGAAGCTTTCTTT,CASSQGRNTEAFF
NA,TRBJ1-4,NA,TRBV11-2,17,TGTGCCAGCAGCTTATTCAGTCCAGGGGTAGAAAATGAAAAACTGTTTTTT,CASSLFSPGVENEKLFF
NA,TRBJ1-1,NA,TRBV6-5,14,TGTGCCAGCAGCTACAGGGCTCCGGCCACTGAAGCTTTCTTT,CASSYRAPATEAFF
NA,TRBJ2-5,TRBD1,TRBV29-1,13,TGCAGCGTTGAAGGCAGGGGGCAAGAGACCCAGTACTTC,CSVEGRGQETQYF
NA,TRBJ2-1,NA,TRBV21-1,15,TGTGCCAGCAGCAAAAAGGGGGGCATCTTTAATGAGCAGTTCTTC,CASSKKGGIFNEQFF
once,TRBJ2-5,NA,TRBV12-3/TRBV12-4,12,TGTGCCAGCAGCCTCAGTGGGAAGACCCAGTACTTC,CASSLSGKTQYF
NA,TRBJ2-7,NA,TRBV3-1/TRBV3-2,12,TGTGCCAGCAGCCAAGGGGAAAAGGGACAGTACTTC,CASSQGEKGQYF
once,TRBJ1-3,TRBD1,TRBV7-9,15,TGTGCCAGCAGCTTAAAGGGACAGATCGGAAACACCATATATTTT,CASSLKGQIGNTIYF